What follows describes a single TCR beta chain. Trimming took 2 bases from V and 3 from J, leaving 14 bases between them. CDR1 and CDR2 (germline): MNHEY, SVGAGI. The CDR3 extends over 16 amino acids. The data were taken from a study of control samples from healthy donors and cancer patients. The assay was immunoSEQ multiplex PCR, and TCRdb's table has in-frame clones only and misses some. The listing contains roughly 190,000 clones. The sequenced material came from blood. The gene calls are TRBV6-5 and TRBJ1-5; D uncertain. The TCR originated in a woman in her 30s in good health. The DNA for the CDR3 is TGTGCCAGCAGTTACGGTATGGTAACAGACAATCAGCCCCAGCATTTT. Protein product: CASSYGMVTDNQPQHF.